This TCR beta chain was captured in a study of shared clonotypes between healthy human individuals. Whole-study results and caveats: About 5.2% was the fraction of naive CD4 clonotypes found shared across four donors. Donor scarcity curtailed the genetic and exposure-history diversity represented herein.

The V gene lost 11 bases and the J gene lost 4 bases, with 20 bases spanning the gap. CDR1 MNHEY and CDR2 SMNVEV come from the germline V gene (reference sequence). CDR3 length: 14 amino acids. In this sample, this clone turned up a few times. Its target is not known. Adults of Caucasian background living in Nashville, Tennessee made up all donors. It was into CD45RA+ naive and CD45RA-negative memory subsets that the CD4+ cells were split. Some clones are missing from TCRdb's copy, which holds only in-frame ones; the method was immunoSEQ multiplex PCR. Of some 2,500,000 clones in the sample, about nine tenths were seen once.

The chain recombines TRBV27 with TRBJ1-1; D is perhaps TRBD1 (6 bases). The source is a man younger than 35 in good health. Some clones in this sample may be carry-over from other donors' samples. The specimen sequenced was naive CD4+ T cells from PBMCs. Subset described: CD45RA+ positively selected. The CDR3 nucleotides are TGTGCCTCATCATCGATCTACAGGGCCACTGAAGCTTTCTTT. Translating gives CASSSIYRATEAFF.